This T cell receptor beta chain originates from a study of T cell repertoires in cytomegalovirus infection. Study-wide results and caveats: Clonotypes of TCR beta that were HLA-C-restricted and CMV-specific dominated the ex vivo response. The cumulative frequency of public TCR beta families identified carriers of CMV plus the relevant HLA.

Concerning this clonotype: Its target is unknown.

Via MiXCR, TCRdb re-called the reads, giving one row per CDR3 protein. This table has about 310,000 distinct CDR3 sequences, 25% appearing once. CDR3 size: 15 residues. With V trimmed by 6 bases and J by 0 bases, 5 bases remained unmatched. CDR1 is MDHEN, CDR2 SYDVKM, per germline. The source material was cultured PBMCs, sampled from culture after CMV antigen stimulation. The rearrangement links TRBV28 to TRBJ2-7; 10 bases agree with TRBD2. The sequence was obtained from a human donor in good health (CMV status not recorded). Some clones in this sample may be carry-over from other donors' samples. CDR3 protein: CASRSPSGSSYEQYF. The CDR3, as DNA: TGTGCCAGCAGATCACCTAGCGGGAGCTCCTACGAGCAGTACTTC. The variable domain in full, completed from reference TRBV28 and TRBJ2-7, reads DVKVTQSSRYLVKRTGEKVFLECVQDMDHENMFWYRQDPGLGLRLIYFSYDVKMKEKGDIPEGYSVSREKKERFSLILESASTNQTSMYLCASRSPSGSSYEQYFGPGTRLTVT.